A selection of T cell receptor beta chains follows, all from one sample in a study of Ad26.COV2.S vaccination and SARS-CoV-2 variants. The repertoire was sequenced with immunoSEQ multiplex PCR; TCRdb's copy has only in-frame clones and lacks some. There are about 460,000 clones in the sample; 80% to 90% occur only once, and 1.5% to 2% lies in the top ten. Sample: peripheral blood, taken in a trial of Ad26.COV2.S vaccine versus placebo. These receptors were taken from a person between 18 and 60 years old who received the Ad26.COV2.S COVID-19 vaccine or a placebo. Both conserved end residues are part of each CDR3. D genes are given only for firm matches. Clone size appears in some rows only: once, few, many, or a class for an expanded clone.

length	V	J	D	size	CDR3	DNA
17	TRBV11-3	TRBJ2-1	TRBD2	NA	CASSLDGLAGRYNEQFF	TGTGCCAGCAGCCTAGATGGGCTAGCGGGACGGTACAATGAGCAGTTCTTC
17	TRBV20-1	TRBJ2-5	TRBD2	NA	CSASELAGGLYQETQYF	TGCAGTGCTAGTGAACTAGCGGGAGGTCTGTACCAAGAGACCCAGTACTTC
15	TRBV4-1	TRBJ1-5	NA	NA	CASSQDELGGQPQHF	TGCGCCAGCAGCCAAGACGAATTGGGGGGCCAGCCCCAGCATTTT
14	TRBV18	TRBJ1-1	NA	NA	CASSKGQTNTEAFF	TGTGCCAGCTCAAAAGGACAAACTAACACTGAAGCTTTCTTT
13	TRBV5-4	TRBJ1-6	TRBD1	NA	CATSTGRDSPLHF	TGTGCCACGTCGACAGGGAGGGATTCACCCCTCCACTTT
19	TRBV9	TRBJ2-2	TRBD2	NA	CASSVGLAGGIANTGELFF	TGTGCCAGCAGCGTAGGACTAGCGGGGGGGATAGCGAACACCGGGGAGCTGTTTTTT
16	TRBV28	TRBJ2-5	NA	NA	CASSLPPAGNQETQYF	TGTGCCAGCAGTTTACCTCCGGCCGGGAATCAAGAGACCCAGTACTTC
16	TRBV5-1	TRBJ2-7	TRBD2	NA	CASSLGKLAVTYEQYF	TGCGCCAGCAGCTTGGGCAAACTAGCGGTAACCTACGAGCAGTACTTC
16	TRBV18	TRBJ2-1	NA	NA	CASSPPGGLVYNEQFF	TGTGCCAGCTCACCCCCCGGGGGGCTTGTTTACAATGAGCAGTTCTTC
15	TRBV5-1	TRBJ2-1	TRBD2	NA	CASSLGLAGRDEQFF	TGCGCCAGCAGCCTAGGACTAGCGGGAAGGGATGAGCAGTTCTTC
14	TRBV29-1	TRBJ1-2	NA	NA	CSVESGVSNYGYTF	TGCAGCGTTGAATCAGGGGTTTCTAACTATGGCTACACCTTC
15	TRBV9	TRBJ2-6	NA	NA	CASSVVSSGANVLTF	TGTGCCAGCAGCGTAGTGTCGTCTGGGGCCAACGTCCTGACTTTC
14	TRBV7-2	TRBJ1-4	NA	NA	CASSLAGQNEKLFF	TGTGCCAGCAGCTTAGCAGGGCAGAATGAAAAACTGTTTTTT
16	TRBV19	TRBJ2-2	NA	NA	CASSTPTGWNTGELFF	TGTGCCAGTAGTACCCCAACAGGTTGGAACACCGGGGAGCTGTTTTTT
16	TRBV6-1	TRBJ1-1	NA	NA	CASSEKLARTRTEAFF	TGTGCCAGCAGTGAAAAATTAGCGAGGACACGCACTGAAGCTTTCTTT
15	TRBV27	TRBJ2-1	TRBD2	NA	CASVGLAGPRGEQFF	TGTGCCAGTGTCGGACTAGCAGGGCCCCGGGGTGAGCAGTTCTTC
14	TRBV9	TRBJ2-7	TRBD1	NA	CASSVGDRIYEQYF	TGTGCCAGCAGCGTAGGGGACAGGATCTACGAGCAGTACTTC
16	TRBV10-1	TRBJ2-7	TRBD2	few	CASSEGSGGSSYEQYF	TGCGCCAGCAGTGAGGGTAGCGGGGGTAGCTCCTACGAGCAGTACTTC
11	TRBV19	TRBJ2-1	NA	NA	CASSVYNEQFF	TGTGCCAGTAGTGTATACAATGAGCAGTTCTTC
14	TRBV14	TRBJ2-7	TRBD1	NA	CASSRTGGYIEQYF	TGTGCCAGCAGCCGGACAGGGGGCTATATCGAGCAGTACTTC
14	TRBV5-4	TRBJ1-1	NA	NA	CASSLEAGHTEAFF	TGTGCCAGCAGCTTGGAGGCGGGCCACACTGAAGCTTTCTTT
14	TRBV29-1	TRBJ1-4	NA	NA	CSVGQGATNEKLFF	TGCAGCGTTGGGCAGGGCGCAACTAATGAAAAACTGTTTTTT
15	TRBV7-9	TRBJ2-7	NA	NA	CASSFGRSSSYEQYF	TGTGCCAGCAGCTTTGGACGATCAAGCTCCTACGAGCAGTACTTC
15	TRBV28	TRBJ1-2	NA	NA	CASTTGGGGYYGYTF	TGTGCCAGCACCACCGGCGGGGGGGGCTACTATGGCTACACCTTC
15	TRBV3-1/TRBV3-2	TRBJ2-1	NA	NA	CASSPSVAGNNEQFF	TGTGCCAGCAGCCCAAGCGTTGCGGGAAACAATGAGCAGTTCTTC
15	TRBV10-1	TRBJ2-3	TRBD1	NA	CASSLGTGRTDTQYF	TGCGCCAGCAGTCTTGGGACAGGACGCACAGATACGCAGTATTTT
15	TRBV5-5	TRBJ1-1	TRBD1	NA	CASSLADRVKAEAFF	TGTGCCAGCAGCTTGGCTGACAGGGTTAAAGCTGAAGCTTTCTTT